This T cell receptor (beta chain) was captured by sequencing in a study of T-cell memory formation after mild COVID-19. Study-level background: Among the donors, TCR clusters were largely specific to each donor. Study-level points and caveats: The authors left the SARS-CoV-2 specificity of second-wave clones peaking on day 37 unconfirmed. Prior to infection, memory already included some responding clones, suggesting cross-reactive memory joined.

Trimming shortened V by 3 bases and J by 5 bases, and 11 bases separated the two germline ends. CDR3 length: 13 residues. Germline V gene lookup returns CDR1 SGHTA and CDR2 FQGNSA. The sample holds many counts of this clonotype. Its target is not known. TCRdb fed the 5' RACE reads into MiXCR, producing one record per CDR3 protein. This table holds under 300,000 distinct CDR3 sequences, about a sixth found once. This rearrangement joins TRBV7-2 to TRBJ2-7; D call uncertain. Sequencing used PBMCs or a T cell subset sorted from them (not recorded which). This TCR derives from a man younger than 35 who had mild COVID-19 (a few samples of this study predate the infection). Cell type and time point are not known. As DNA, the CDR3 is TGTGCCAGCAGCTTCTGGCCCGGCCACGAGCAGTACGTC. Amino acid sequence: CASSFWPGHEQYV.